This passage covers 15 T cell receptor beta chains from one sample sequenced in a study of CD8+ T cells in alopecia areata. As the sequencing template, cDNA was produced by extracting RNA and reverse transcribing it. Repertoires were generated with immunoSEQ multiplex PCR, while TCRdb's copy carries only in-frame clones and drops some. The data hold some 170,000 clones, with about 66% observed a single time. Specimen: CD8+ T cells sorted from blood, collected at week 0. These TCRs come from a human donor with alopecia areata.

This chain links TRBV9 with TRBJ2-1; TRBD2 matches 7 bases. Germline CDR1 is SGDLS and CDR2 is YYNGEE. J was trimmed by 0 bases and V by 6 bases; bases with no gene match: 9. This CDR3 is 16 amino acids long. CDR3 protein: CASTPGGRSSYNEQFF. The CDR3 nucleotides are TGTGCCAGCACCCCTGGCGGGAGAAGCTCCTACAATGAGCAGTTCTTC. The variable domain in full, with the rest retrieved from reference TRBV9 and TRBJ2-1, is DSGVTQTPKHLITATGQRVTLRCSPRSGDLSVYWYQQSLDQGLQFLIQYYNGEERAKGNILERFSAQQFPDLHSELNLSSLELGDSALYFCASTPGGRSSYNEQFFGPGTRLTVL.

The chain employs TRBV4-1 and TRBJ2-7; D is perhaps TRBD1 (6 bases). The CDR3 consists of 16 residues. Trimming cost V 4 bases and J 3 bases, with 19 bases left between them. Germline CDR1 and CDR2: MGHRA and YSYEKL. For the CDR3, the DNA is TGCGCCAGCAGCCCAAATCCACAGGGTGTATTCTACGAGCAGTACTTC. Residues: CASSPNPQGVFYEQYF.

The CDR3 nucleotides read TGTGCCAGCAGTTGGGCGGGTTACAATGAGCAGTTCTTC. Amino acids: CASSWAGYNEQFF. The genes are TRBV27 and TRBJ2-1, with D tentatively TRBD2 (5 bases). The V gene lost 4 bases and the J gene lost 4 bases, with 8 bases spanning the gap. Looked up from germline, CDR1 is MNHEY and CDR2 is SMNVEV (reference sequence). The CDR3 spans 13 residues.

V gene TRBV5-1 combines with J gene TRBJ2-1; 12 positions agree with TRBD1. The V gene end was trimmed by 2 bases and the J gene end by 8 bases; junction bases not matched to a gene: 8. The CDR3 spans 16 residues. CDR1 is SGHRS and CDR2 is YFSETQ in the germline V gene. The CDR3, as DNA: TGCGCCAGCAGCTTAACCGGGACAGGGGGCAAGGATGAGCAGTTCTTC. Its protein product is CASSLTGTGGKDEQFF.

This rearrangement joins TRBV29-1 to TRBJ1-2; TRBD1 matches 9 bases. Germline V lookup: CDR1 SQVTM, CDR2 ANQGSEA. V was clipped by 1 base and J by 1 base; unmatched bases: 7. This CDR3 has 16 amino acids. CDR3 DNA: TGCAGCGTTGAAGTAAAGGGGACAGGGAATAACTATGGCTACACCTTC. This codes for CSVEVKGTGNNYGYTF.

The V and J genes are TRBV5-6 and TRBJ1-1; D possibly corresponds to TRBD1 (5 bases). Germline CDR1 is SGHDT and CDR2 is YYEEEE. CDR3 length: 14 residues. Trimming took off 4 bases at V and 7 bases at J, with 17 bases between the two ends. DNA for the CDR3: TGTGCCAGCAGCCTGGGACGGGCCGATATTGAAGCTTTCTTT. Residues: CASSLGRADIEAFF.

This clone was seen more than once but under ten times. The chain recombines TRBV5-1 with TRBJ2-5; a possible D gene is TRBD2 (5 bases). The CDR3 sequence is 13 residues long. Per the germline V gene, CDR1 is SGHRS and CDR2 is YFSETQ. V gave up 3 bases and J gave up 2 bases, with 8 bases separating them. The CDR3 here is CASSWGEQETQYF. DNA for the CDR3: TGCGCCAGCAGCTGGGGAGAACAAGAGACCCAGTACTTC.

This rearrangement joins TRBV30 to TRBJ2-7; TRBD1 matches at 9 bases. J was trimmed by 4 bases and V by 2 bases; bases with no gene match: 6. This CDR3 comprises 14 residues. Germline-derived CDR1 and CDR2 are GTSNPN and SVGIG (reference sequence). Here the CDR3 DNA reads TGTGCCTGGAGTCCCGGGACAGGGACTTACGAGCAGTACTTC. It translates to CAWSPGTGTYEQYF.

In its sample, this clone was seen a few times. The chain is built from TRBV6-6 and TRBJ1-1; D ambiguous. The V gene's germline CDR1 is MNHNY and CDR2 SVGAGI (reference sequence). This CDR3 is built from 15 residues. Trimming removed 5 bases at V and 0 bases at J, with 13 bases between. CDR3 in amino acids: CASSVDAAVNTEAFF. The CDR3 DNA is TGTGCCAGCAGTGTCGATGCGGCCGTGAACACTGAAGCTTTCTTT.

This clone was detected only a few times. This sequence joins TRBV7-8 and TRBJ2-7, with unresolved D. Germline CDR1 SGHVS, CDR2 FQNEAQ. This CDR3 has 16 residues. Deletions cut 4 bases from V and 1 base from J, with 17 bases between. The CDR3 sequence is CASSSALGVSSYEQYF. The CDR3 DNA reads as TGTGCCAGCAGCTCAGCCCTGGGCGTCTCATCCTACGAGCAGTACTTC.

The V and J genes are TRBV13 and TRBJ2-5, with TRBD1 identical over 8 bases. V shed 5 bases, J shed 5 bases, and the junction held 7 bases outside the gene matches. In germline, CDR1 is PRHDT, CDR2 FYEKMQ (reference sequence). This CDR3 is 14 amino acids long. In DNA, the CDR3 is TGTGCCAGCAGCGCGCTGACAGGGGACGAGACCCAGTACTTC. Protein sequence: CASSALTGDETQYF.

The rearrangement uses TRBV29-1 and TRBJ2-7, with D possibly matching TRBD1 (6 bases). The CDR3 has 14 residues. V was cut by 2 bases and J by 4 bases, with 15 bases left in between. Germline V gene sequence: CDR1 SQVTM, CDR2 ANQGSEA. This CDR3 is CSVEWSGDGYEQYF. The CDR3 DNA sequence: TGCAGCGTTGAATGGTCAGGGGATGGATACGAGCAGTACTTC.

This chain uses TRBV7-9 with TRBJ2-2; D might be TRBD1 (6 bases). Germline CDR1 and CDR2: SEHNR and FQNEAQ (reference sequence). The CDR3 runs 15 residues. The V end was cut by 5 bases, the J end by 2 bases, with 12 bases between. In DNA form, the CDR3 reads TGTGCCAGCAGCCCCCGGACAGCCAACACCGGGGAGCTGTTTTTT. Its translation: CASSPRTANTGELFF.

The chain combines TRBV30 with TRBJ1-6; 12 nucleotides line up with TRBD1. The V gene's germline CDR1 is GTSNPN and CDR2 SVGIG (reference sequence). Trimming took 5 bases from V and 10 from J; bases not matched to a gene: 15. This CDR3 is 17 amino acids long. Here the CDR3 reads CAWLRNGGQGAGSPLHF. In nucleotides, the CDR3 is TGTGCCTGGCTCAGGAATGGGGGACAGGGGGCTGGATCACCCCTCCACTTT.

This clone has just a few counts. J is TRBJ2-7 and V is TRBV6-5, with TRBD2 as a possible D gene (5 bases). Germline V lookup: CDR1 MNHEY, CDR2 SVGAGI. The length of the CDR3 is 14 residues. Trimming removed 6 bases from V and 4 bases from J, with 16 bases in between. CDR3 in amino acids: CASRYRGQGYEQYF. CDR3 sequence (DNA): TGTGCCAGCAGGTACCGGGGTCAAGGTTACGAGCAGTACTTC.